This T cell receptor (beta chain) was identified in a study of cytomegalovirus exposure and HLA in healthy donors. At the level of the study: Earlier findings included more than 95 million unique TCR beta sequences obtained from approximately 170 million T cells. The study, taken as a whole, reports: An Asian-associated ancestry cluster reportedly showed fewer N-insertions than the approximately 670-donor mean in a later analysis.

The PCR contained 60 Vbeta and 13 Jbeta primers. Sequencing was performed with immunoSEQ multiplex PCR; in TCRdb, only in-frame clones are kept and a portion is missing. Here the sample spans roughly 100,000 clones, approximately 73% being singletons. Germline V lookup: CDR1 MGHDK, CDR2 SYGVNS. V shed 9 bases and J shed 2 bases, with 20 bases lying between them. The CDR3 consists of 16 residues. This clone was observed a few times. Its specificity is not known. This chain uses TRBV25-1 with TRBJ1-5; D may be TRBD1 (5 bases). Sequencing was done on a sample of PBMCs. The clonotype comes from a woman between 18 and 29 years old in good health and CMV-seropositive. The CDR3: CARLSAGVAGNQPQHF. The CDR3 DNA reads as TGTGCCAGGCTCAGTGCGGGGGTGGCCGGCAATCAGCCCCAGCATTTT.